This T cell receptor (beta chain) was captured by sequencing in a study of blood T cell repertoires in COVID-19. As for the study in general: Whether acute or convalescent, the COVID-19 samples came from the United States, Italy and Spain. Sources were T cells, B-cell-depleted T cells, or PBMCs; the material itself was cDNA or gDNA.

This clone was seen a handful of times. As processed by the authors: Reference gene primer amplification in the assay estimated nucleated cell counts. TCRdb keeps only in-frame clones here, not all; method: immunoSEQ multiplex PCR. Clonal size and the V and J genes are those of that table, whereas D and trimming came from the DNA. The table lists thousands of clones, approximately 88% of them singletons. The sample was peripheral blood. This receptor was obtained from a human donor with active COVID-19. The donor label of this sample is uncertain.

The CDR3 DNA follows: TGTGCCAGCAGCGTGATAGCGGGAGGGCCCCTAGGATCCGGGGAGCTGTTTTTT. This sequence encodes CASSVIAGGPLGSGELFF. The chain carries TRBV7-8 and TRBJ2-2, with TRBD2 matching over 11 bases. This CDR3 has 18 residues. J lost 6 bases, V lost 5 bases, and 14 bases had no gene match. In germline, CDR1 is SGHVS, CDR2 FQNEAQ.